Listed here are 5 T cell receptor beta chains from one sample, sequenced in a study of T cell responses to AZD1222 COVID-19 vaccine. Profiled with immunoSEQ multiplex PCR; TCRdb holds only in-frame clones, not every one. There are around 160,000 clones in the sample; about 91% occur only once, and 1% to 1.5% lies in the top ten. Sequenced material: peripheral blood, taken 28 days after the second AZD1222 dose. All receptors come from an adult who received the AZD1222 COVID-19 vaccine.

The J gene is TRBJ2-7, the V gene TRBV2, with a tentative D call TRBD2 (6 bases). This CDR3 has 15 residues. From germline, CDR1 is SNHLY and CDR2 FYNNEI. V lost 3 bases to trimming and J lost 0 bases, with 12 bases between them. The CDR3 DNA follows: TGTGCCAGCAGTGAGGGGAGGCGGAGCTCCTACGAGCAGTACTTC. Its translation: CASSEGRRSSYEQYF. The complete variable domain, with remaining parts taken from reference TRBV2 and TRBJ2-7, reads EPEVTQTPSHQVTQMGQEVILRCVPISNHLYFYWYRQILGQKVEFLVSFYNNEISEKSEIFDDQFSVERPDGSNFTLKIRSTKLEDSAMYFCASSEGRRSSYEQYFGPGTRLTVT.

The rearrangement links TRBV28 to TRBJ1-4; perhaps TRBD1 as D (5 bases). V was shortened by 7 bases and J by 0 bases, with 9 bases between the two germline ends. The CDR3 totals 14 residues. Per the germline V gene, CDR1 is MDHEN and CDR2 is SYDVKM. CDR3 nucleotide sequence: TGTGCCAGCATGGGACCAGCAACTAATGAAAAACTGTTTTTT. Protein product: CASMGPATNEKLFF.

The gene calls are TRBV28 and TRBJ2-1, with 7 nucleotides matching TRBD1. From germline, CDR1 is MDHEN and CDR2 SYDVKM. The CDR3 covers 14 residues. After removal of 5 bases from V and 4 bases from J, the junction contained 5 bases not matched to a gene. CDR3 nucleotides: TGTGCCAGCAGTAGGGGGACAGAATACAATGAGCAGTTCTTC. Its protein is CASSRGTEYNEQFF.

The chain is built from TRBV28 and TRBJ1-1; maybe TRBD1 (5 bases). Germline V gene sequence: CDR1 MDHEN, CDR2 SYDVKM. The CDR3 has 14 residues. The V end was cut by 4 bases, the J end by 3 bases, with 12 bases between. CDR3 bases: TGTGCCAGCAGTTACCCGGGACCGTACACTGAAGCTTTCTTT. Translating it yields CASSYPGPYTEAFF.

The rearrangement links TRBV10-2 to TRBJ2-2, with TRBD1 as a possible D gene (6 bases). The CDR3 extends over 14 amino acids. Per the germline V gene, CDR1 is WSHSY and CDR2 is SAAADI. Trimming removed 3 bases from V and 1 base from J, with 6 bases in between. In DNA form, the CDR3 reads TGCGCCAGCAGTGAAGGGGGGAACACCGGGGAGCTGTTTTTT. Translating it yields CASSEGGNTGELFF.